A selection of T cell receptor beta chains follows, all from one sample in a study of blood T cell repertoires in COVID-19. TCRdb keeps only in-frame clones here, not all; method: immunoSEQ multiplex PCR. In the table there are 140,000 to 150,000 clones, 86% of which are singletons. Specimen: PBMCs or T cells enriched from blood (not recorded which). The receptors here all came from a man in his fifties or sixties who had recovered from COVID-19. The CDR3 runs from the conserved cysteine through the conserved F or W. D genes are given only for firm matches. The size of a clone is reported for some rows only, either as once, few or many, or as a class for expanded clones.

cdr3_nt | cdr3_aa | j_call | v_call | clone_size | d_call
TGCGCCAGCAGCTTGGATGCTAGAGGAGTAAGCAATGAGCAGTTCTTC | CASSLDARGVSNEQFF | TRBJ2-1 | TRBV5-1 | . | .
TGTGCCAGCAGCTTCTCGACAGGGGGATCCTATGGCTACACCTTC | CASSFSTGGSYGYTF | TRBJ1-2 | TRBV28 | . | TRBD1
TGTGCCAGCAGCGTAGACAGGGCTGACTCTAATTCACCCCTCCACTTT | CASSVDRADSNSPLHF | TRBJ1-6 | TRBV7-8 | . | TRBD1
TGTGCCAGCAGCGAAGACAGGGGAATCTCACCCCTCCACTTT | CASSEDRGISPLHF | TRBJ1-6 | TRBV6-1 | . | TRBD1
TGTGCCAGCAGTTTACTGTACACTGAAGCTTTCTTT | CASSLLYTEAFF | TRBJ1-1 | TRBV28 | . | .
TGTGCCAGCAGCCAACCATCATGGGCTAGCGGGAACCAAGAGACCCAGTACTTC | CASSQPSWASGNQETQYF | TRBJ2-5 | TRBV14 | . | TRBD2
TGTGCCAGCAGCCAAGATGGAGGGCGCAACACTGAAGCTTTCTTT | CASSQDGGRNTEAFF | TRBJ1-1 | TRBV4-2 | . | .
TGTGCCAGCAGCTTAGGACTAGTTTCAGATACGCAGTATTTT | CASSLGLVSDTQYF | TRBJ2-3 | TRBV7-2 | once | .
TGTGCCAGCAGTTTGGGTGTGGGCGCCAACACTGAAGCTTTCTTT | CASSLGVGANTEAFF | TRBJ1-1 | TRBV28 | . | .
TGTGCCAGCAGCGAACAGCCGGGGGGCTATATCCACGAGCAGTACTTC | CASSEQPGGYIHEQYF | TRBJ2-7 | TRBV5-4 | . | .
TGTGCCAGCAGCCAAGAGGGGGGGCTAGCGGGGACCAGCCGTCGGGAGACCCAGTACTTC | CASSQEGGLAGTSRRETQYF | TRBJ2-5 | TRBV3-1/TRBV3-2 | . | TRBD2
TGTGCCAGCAGCTTAGCCACCAGGGAGGGGGAAGCTTTCTTT | CASSLATREGEAFF | TRBJ1-1 | TRBV7-2 | few | .
TGTGCCAGCAGCCCCCACCCAGGGGGCAATCAGCCCCAGCATTTT | CASSPHPGGNQPQHF | TRBJ1-5 | TRBV13 | . | .
TGCGCCAGCAGCTTGGGCTCGGTGAACTATGGCTACACCTTC | CASSLGSVNYGYTF | TRBJ1-2 | TRBV5-1 | . | .
TGTGCCAGCAGCGTTTCAGAACATGAGCAGTTCTTC | CASSVSEHEQFF | TRBJ2-1 | TRBV9 | once | .
TGCGCCAGCAGCTCGGGACTAGTCTCCTACAATGAGCAGTTCTTC | CASSSGLVSYNEQFF | TRBJ2-1 | TRBV5-1 | . | TRBD2
TGTGCCAGCAGGAAACGGGAAGGTTCACCCCTCCACTTT | CASRKREGSPLHF | TRBJ1-6 | TRBV3-1/TRBV3-2 | few | .
TGTGCCAGCAGCCTGATAGCGGGGGGCACAGATACGCAGTATTTT | CASSLIAGGTDTQYF | TRBJ2-3 | TRBV5-4 | few | TRBD2
TGTGCCGACAGGGTGACGAACACTGAAGCTTTCTTT | CADRVTNTEAFF | TRBJ1-1 | TRBV2 | . | TRBD1
TGTGCCAGCAGTTACGGGGGGGGTTTCCCCACAGATACGCAGTATTTT | CASSYGGGFPTDTQYF | TRBJ2-3 | TRBV27 | . | TRBD2
TGTGCCAGCAGTTCGACATTTTACAATGAGCAGTTCTTC | CASSSTFYNEQFF | TRBJ2-1 | TRBV2 | . | .
TGTGCCAGCAGTTTACGGACAGATATGAACTATGGCTACACCTTC | CASSLRTDMNYGYTF | TRBJ1-2 | TRBV27 | . | .
TGCACCAGCAGCCCACACCCCCGGATAGCTCCTTTTGGAAACACCATATATTTT | CTSSPHPRIAPFGNTIYF | TRBJ1-3 | TRBV1 | once | .
TGTGCCAGCAGCTTAGATACAGGGGGCAGATCACCCCTCCACTTT | CASSLDTGGRSPLHF | TRBJ1-6 | TRBV5-4 | . | TRBD1
TGTGCCAGCTCACCAAGCAACGGGAGGACATACAATGAGCAGTTCTTC | CASSPSNGRTYNEQFF | TRBJ2-1 | TRBV18 | . | TRBD2
TGTGCCAGCAGTGGGGCTAGCGGGGGAACCAAAAACATTCAGTACTTC | CASSGASGGTKNIQYF | TRBJ2-4 | TRBV2 | . | TRBD2
TGTGCCAGCAGCTTATCAACTAGCGGGCAGACCCAGTACTTC | CASSLSTSGQTQYF | TRBJ2-5 | TRBV7-2 | once | TRBD2
TGTGCCATCAATAGCGGGCTCTACAATGAGCAGTTCTTC | CAINSGLYNEQFF | TRBJ2-1 | TRBV10-3 | . | TRBD2
TGTGCCATCAAAGGGGAGGGGAACACTGAAGCTTTCTTT | CAIKGEGNTEAFF | TRBJ1-1 | TRBV10-3 | . | .
TGTGCCAGCGTCGACAGGAAGCCCGAAAGCAATCAGCCCCAGCATTTT | CASVDRKPESNQPQHF | TRBJ1-5 | TRBV6-4 | few | .
TGTGCCAGCAGCCCTGCGGCGGACTACTATAATTCACCCCTCCACTTT | CASSPAADYYNSPLHF | TRBJ1-6 | TRBV5-4 | . | .
TGTGCCAGCAGCCAACCTACAGGGATAGACGGCTACACCTTC | CASSQPTGIDGYTF | TRBJ1-2 | TRBV5-6 | . | .
TGCGCCAGCAGTAACAGGGCACCCCATCAAGAGACCCAGTACTTC | CASSNRAPHQETQYF | TRBJ2-5 | TRBV5-1 | . | .
TGTGCCAGCAGTTTCGGCAGGGGGCGAAGGACTGAAGCTTTCTTT | CASSFGRGRRTEAFF | TRBJ1-1 | TRBV28 | . | TRBD1
TGTGCCAGCAGTTCGTCTACCGGACAGGGAGAGAAAGAGACCCAGTACTTC | CASSSSTGQGEKETQYF | TRBJ2-5 | TRBV27 | . | TRBD1
TGTGCCAGCAGACCTACGCTCGCGGGGGAGGCTGAAGCTTTCTTT | CASRPTLAGEAEAFF | TRBJ1-1 | TRBV6-2/TRBV6-3 | . | .
TGTGCCAGCAACCCGGGACTATTCTTTGGAAACACCATATATTTT | CASNPGLFFGNTIYF | TRBJ1-3 | TRBV7-9 | few | .
TGCGCCAGCAGCTTATGGACAGGGACAGTCGAGCAGTACTTC | CASSLWTGTVEQYF | TRBJ2-7 | TRBV5-1 | few | TRBD1
TGTGCCAGCACTGCCCCGCAGGGGAAGCTTGGCTCCGGGGCCAACGTCCTGACTTTC | CASTAPQGKLGSGANVLTF | TRBJ2-6 | TRBV7-2 | . | .
TGTGCCAGCAGCGCGAGACAGGGGCTGGGCGGCTACACCTTC | CASSARQGLGGYTF | TRBJ1-2 | TRBV5-4 | . | TRBD1
TGCGCCAGCAGCTTGGGACTAGCGGGACTCAATGAGCAGTTCTTC | CASSLGLAGLNEQFF | TRBJ2-1 | TRBV5-1 | . | TRBD2
TGTGCCAGCAGCTTACGCCGGGAGAGGGGCACTGAAGCTTTCTTT | CASSLRRERGTEAFF | TRBJ1-1 | TRBV7-2 | . | .
TGTGCCAGCTCAGCCGCCGCAGGGGCAACTAATGAAAAACTGTTTTTT | CASSAAAGATNEKLFF | TRBJ1-4 | TRBV18 | once | .
TGCGCCAGCAGCTTGGGTGGACAGGGGGCAGCGGGAGTTTTCTTTGAGCAGTTCTTC | CASSLGGQGAAGVFFEQFF | TRBJ2-1 | TRBV5-1 | . | TRBD1
TGCGCCAGCAGCCAAGCTGCAGGGCACAGCTCACCCCTCCACTTT | CASSQAAGHSSPLHF | TRBJ1-6 | TRBV4-3 | . | .
TGCAGCGTGCGCCGGGACAATAATGAAAAACTGTTTTTT | CSVRRDNNEKLFF | TRBJ1-4 | TRBV29-1 | . | .
TGTGCCAGCAGCGCCGGGACTAGCGGGAGCTCCTACAATGAGCAGTTCTTC | CASSAGTSGSSYNEQFF | TRBJ2-1 | TRBV9 | once | TRBD2
TGTGCCAGCAGCTTAAACAGCCACACTGAAGCTTTCTTT | CASSLNSHTEAFF | TRBJ1-1 | TRBV7-3 | . | .